This T cell receptor (beta chain) was documented in a study of blood T cell repertoires in COVID-19. Study at large: Acute and convalescent COVID-19 specimens originated in the United States, Italy and Spain.

Clones were sequenced by immunoSEQ multiplex PCR, and TCRdb holds only the in-frame ones, with some missing. Of approximately 390,000 clones in the sample, approximately 87% were seen once. Losses at the gene ends were 4 bases for V and 7 bases for J; bases not matched to a gene: 7. The CDR3 is 15 amino acids. Germline CDR1 and CDR2: LGHDT and YNNKEL (reference sequence). Material: PBMCs or T cells enriched from blood (not recorded which). The source of this sequence is a woman between 50 and 59 years old who had recovered from COVID-19. The chain carries TRBV3-1 (or the pseudogene TRBV3-2) and TRBJ1-6; 7 nucleotides match TRBD1. The CDR3 reads CASSRQTGTNSPLHF. CDR3 nucleotides: TGTGCCAGCAGCCGCCAGACAGGGACGAATTCACCCCTCCACTTT.